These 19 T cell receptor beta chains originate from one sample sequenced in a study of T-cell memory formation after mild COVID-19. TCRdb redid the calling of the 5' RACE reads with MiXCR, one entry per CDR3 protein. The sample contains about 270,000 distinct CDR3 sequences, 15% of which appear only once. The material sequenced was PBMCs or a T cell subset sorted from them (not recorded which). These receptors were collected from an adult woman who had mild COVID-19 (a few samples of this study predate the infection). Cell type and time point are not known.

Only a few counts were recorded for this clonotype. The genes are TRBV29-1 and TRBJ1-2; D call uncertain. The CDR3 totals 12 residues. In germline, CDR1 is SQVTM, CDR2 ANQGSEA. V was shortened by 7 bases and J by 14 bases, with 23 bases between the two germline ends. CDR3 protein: CSAEVPLRLLTF. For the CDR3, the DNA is TGCAGCGCCGAAGTCCCCCTCCGGCTACTGACCTTC.

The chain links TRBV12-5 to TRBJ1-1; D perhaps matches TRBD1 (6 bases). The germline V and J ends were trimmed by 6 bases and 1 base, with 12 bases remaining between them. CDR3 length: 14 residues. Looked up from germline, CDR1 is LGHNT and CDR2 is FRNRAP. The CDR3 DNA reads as TGTGCTAGTGGCTCCGGGGGACAGAACACTGAAGCTTTCTTT. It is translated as CASGSGGQNTEAFF.

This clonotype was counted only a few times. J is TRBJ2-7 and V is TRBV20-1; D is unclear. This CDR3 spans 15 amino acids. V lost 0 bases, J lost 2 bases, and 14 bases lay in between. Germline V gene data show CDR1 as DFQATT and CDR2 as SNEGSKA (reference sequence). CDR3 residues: CSARDRTEVTYEQYF. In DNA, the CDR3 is TGCAGTGCTAGAGATCGGACGGAAGTTACCTACGAGCAGTACTTC.

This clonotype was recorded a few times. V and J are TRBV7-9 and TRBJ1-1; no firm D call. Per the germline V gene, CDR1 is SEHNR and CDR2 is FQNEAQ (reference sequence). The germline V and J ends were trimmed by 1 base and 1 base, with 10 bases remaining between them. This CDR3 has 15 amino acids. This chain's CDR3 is CASSLEGYANTEAFF. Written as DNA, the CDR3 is TGTGCCAGCAGCTTAGAAGGGTACGCGAACACTGAAGCTTTCTTT.

The CDR3 reads CASSYSRAGIGSPLHF. As DNA, the CDR3 is TGTGCCAGCAGTTACTCGCGGGCAGGGATCGGTTCACCCCTCCACTTT. The chain combines TRBV6-5 with TRBJ1-6; D is possibly TRBD1 (5 bases). The CDR3 runs to 16 residues. The V and J ends lost 0 bases and 9 bases respectively, with 15 bases between them. Germline CDR1 and CDR2: MNHEY and SVGAGI.

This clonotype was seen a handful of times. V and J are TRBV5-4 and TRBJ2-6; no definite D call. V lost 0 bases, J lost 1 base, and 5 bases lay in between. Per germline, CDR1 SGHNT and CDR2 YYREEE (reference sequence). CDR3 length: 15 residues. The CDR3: CASSLEGSGANVLTF. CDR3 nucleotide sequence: TGTGCCAGCAGCTTGGAGGGATCTGGGGCCAACGTCCTGACTTTC.

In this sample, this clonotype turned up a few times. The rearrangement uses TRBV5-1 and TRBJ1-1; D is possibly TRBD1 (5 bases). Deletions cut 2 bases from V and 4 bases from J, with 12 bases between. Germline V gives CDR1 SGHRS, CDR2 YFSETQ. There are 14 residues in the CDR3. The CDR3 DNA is TGCGCCAGCAGCTTCCGGACGGGACCCACTGAAGCTTTCTTT. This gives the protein CASSFRTGPTEAFF. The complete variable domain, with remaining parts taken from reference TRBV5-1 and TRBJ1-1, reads KAGVTQTPRYLIKTRGQQVTLSCSPISGHRSVSWYQQTPGQGLQFLFEYFSETQRNKGNFPGRFSGRQFSNSRSEMNVSTLELGDSALYLCASSFRTGPTEAFFGQGTRLTVV.

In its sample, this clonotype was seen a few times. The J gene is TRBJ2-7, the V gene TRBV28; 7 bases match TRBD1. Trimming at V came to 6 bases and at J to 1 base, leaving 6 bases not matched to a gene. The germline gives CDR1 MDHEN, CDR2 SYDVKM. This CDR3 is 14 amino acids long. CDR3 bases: TGTGCCAGCAGGAACCGGGACAGTTCCTACGAGCAGTACTTC. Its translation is CASRNRDSSYEQYF. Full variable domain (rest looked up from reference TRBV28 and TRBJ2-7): DVKVTQSSRYLVKRTGEKVFLECVQDMDHENMFWYRQDPGLGLRLIYFSYDVKMKEKGDIPEGYSVSREKKERFSLILESASTNQTSMYLCASRNRDSSYEQYFGPGTRLTVT.

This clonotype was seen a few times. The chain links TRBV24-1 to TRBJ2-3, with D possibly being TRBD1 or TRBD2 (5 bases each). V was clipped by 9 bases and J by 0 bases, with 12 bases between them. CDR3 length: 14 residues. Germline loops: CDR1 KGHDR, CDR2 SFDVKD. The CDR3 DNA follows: TGTGCCACCGCCGGGGCGATAAGCACAGATACGCAGTATTTT. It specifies CATAGAISTDTQYF.

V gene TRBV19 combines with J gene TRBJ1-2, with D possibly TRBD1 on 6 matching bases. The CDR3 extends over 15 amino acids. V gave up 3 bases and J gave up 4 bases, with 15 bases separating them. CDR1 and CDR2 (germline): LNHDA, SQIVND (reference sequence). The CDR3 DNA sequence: TGTGCCAGTAGTATCAATCCCCCAGGGGTCTATGGCTACACCTTC. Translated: CASSINPPGVYGYTF.

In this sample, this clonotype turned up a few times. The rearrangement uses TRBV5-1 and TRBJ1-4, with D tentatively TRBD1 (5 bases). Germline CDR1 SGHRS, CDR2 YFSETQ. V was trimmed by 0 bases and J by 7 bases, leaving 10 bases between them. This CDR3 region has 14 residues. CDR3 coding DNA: TGCGCCAGCAGCTTGGGGGGCGACAGTGAAAAACTGTTTTTT. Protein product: CASSLGGDSEKLFF.

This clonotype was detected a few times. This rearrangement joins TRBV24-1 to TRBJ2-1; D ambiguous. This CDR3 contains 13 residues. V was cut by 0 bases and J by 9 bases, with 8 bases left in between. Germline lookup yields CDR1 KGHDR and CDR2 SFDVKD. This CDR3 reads CATSDLLRIEQFF. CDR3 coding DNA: TGTGCCACCAGTGATTTGCTGAGAATTGAGCAGTTCTTC.

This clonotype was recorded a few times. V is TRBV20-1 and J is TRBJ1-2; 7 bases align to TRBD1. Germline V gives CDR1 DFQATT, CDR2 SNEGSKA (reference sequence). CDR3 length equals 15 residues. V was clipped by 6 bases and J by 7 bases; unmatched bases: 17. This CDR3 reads CSAINLRQGFRGYTF. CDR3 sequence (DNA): TGCAGTGCCATAAACCTAAGACAGGGATTCCGTGGCTACACCTTC.

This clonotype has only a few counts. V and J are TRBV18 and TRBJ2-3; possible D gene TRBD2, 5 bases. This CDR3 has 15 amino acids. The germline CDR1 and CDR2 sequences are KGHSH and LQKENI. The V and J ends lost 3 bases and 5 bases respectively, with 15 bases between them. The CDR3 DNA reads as TGTGCCAGCTCACCGGGGAGCACCCGCGGAGATACGCAGTATTTT. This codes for CASSPGSTRGDTQYF.

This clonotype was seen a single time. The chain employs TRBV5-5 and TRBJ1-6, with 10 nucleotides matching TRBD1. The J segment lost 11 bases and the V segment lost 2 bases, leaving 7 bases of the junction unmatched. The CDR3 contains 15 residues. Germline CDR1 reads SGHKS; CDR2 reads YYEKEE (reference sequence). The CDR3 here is CASSFGDRGIAPLHF. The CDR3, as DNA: TGTGCCAGCAGCTTTGGGGACAGGGGAATTGCACCCCTCCACTTT.

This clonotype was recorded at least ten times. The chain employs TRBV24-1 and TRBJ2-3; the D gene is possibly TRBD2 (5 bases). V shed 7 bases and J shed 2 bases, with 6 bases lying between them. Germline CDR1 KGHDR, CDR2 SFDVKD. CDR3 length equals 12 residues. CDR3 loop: CATSGDTDTQYF. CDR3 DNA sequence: TGTGCCACCAGCGGGGACACAGATACGCAGTATTTT.

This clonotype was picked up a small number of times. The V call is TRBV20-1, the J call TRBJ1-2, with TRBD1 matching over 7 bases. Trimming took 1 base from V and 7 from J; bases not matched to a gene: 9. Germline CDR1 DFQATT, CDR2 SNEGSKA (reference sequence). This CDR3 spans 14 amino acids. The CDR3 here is CSARGGSQGTGYTF. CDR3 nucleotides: TGCAGTGCTAGAGGGGGTTCACAGGGGACTGGCTACACCTTC.

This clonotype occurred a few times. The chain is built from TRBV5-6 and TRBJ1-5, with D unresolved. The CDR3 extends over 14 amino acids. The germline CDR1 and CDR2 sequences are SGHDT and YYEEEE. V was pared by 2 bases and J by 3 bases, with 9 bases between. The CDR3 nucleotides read TGTGCCAGCAGCTTAGGGTTGGACAATCAGCCCCAGCATTTT. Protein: CASSLGLDNQPQHF.

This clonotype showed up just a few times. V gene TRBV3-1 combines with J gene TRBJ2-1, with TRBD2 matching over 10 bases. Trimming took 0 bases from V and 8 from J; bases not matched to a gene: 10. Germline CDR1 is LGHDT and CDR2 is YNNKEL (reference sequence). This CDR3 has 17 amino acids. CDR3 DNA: TGTGCCAGCAGCCAAGACGGCCTAGCGGGAGTAACCCATGAGCAGTTCTTC. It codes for CASSQDGLAGVTHEQFF.